This T cell receptor (beta chain) was documented in a study of shared clonotypes between healthy human individuals. This clone was recorded only once. The antigen remains unidentified. Each subset's genomic DNA was split evenly across several immunoSEQ plates. The protocol was immunoSEQ multiplex PCR, while the TCRdb copy is restricted to in-frame clones and leaves out a portion. The repertoire holds roughly 2 million clones, with under 97% as singletons. Study conclusions and caveats: Sampling involved blood alone; tissue repertoires likely differ. The study generally estimated greater richness for naive than memory subsets.

This CDR3 has 15 amino acids. The ends lost 1 base at V and 7 bases at J; junction bases unmatched: 4. Germline CDR1 is LNHDA and CDR2 is SQIVND (reference sequence). The chain has TRBV19 and TRBJ2-1; 10 bases agree with TRBD2. Sequenced: naive CD4+ T cells sorted from blood. Documented subset: CD45RA+ positively selected. The sequence was obtained from a man between 18 and 29 years old in good health. The CDR3 spells CASSIGLAGANEQFF. CDR3 nucleotides: TGTGCCAGTAGTATAGGGCTAGCGGGAGCAAATGAGCAGTTCTTC.